This T cell receptor beta chain is drawn from a study of T cell responses to AZD1222 COVID-19 vaccine. Second-dose schedules of about 4 or about 12 weeks were combined. For this clone: Its antigen is still unknown.

Sequenced by immunoSEQ multiplex PCR; TCRdb stores in-frame clones only, minus some. Seen here are 150,000 to 200,000 clones, roughly nine tenths observed once, and the top ten hold about 1.8%. Findings of the study overall: Only after the peak T cell response were repertoires sampled.

The clonotype comes from an adult who received the AZD1222 COVID-19 vaccine. The specimen was peripheral blood, collected 28 days after the second AZD1222 dose.

The CDR3 nucleotides are TGTGCCAGTAGTATAGATACGATAGGGAGATTGCTCAATGAGCAGTTCTTC. Its protein product is CASSIDTIGRLLNEQFF. The chain uses TRBV19 and TRBJ2-1; maybe TRBD2 (5 bases). CDR1 and CDR2 from the germline V gene are LNHDA and SQIVND (reference sequence). This CDR3 region has 17 residues. V was pared by 0 bases and J by 6 bases, with 18 bases between.